The clone carrying this TCR beta chain was observed a few times. Its antigen is as yet unknown. Expressed TCRB transcripts were sequenced because the isolated RNA had all been reverse transcribed beforehand. TCRdb's table, derived via immunoSEQ multiplex PCR, lists solely in-frame clones and lacks some. The repertoire has over 200,000 clones, 11% of them found once; the top ten carry more than 0.015%. CDR3 size: 12 residues. Germline assignment: CDR1 SGHTA and CDR2 FQGTGA. The ends lost 5 bases at V and 13 bases at J; junction bases unmatched: 7. The entry originates in a study of beta chain features in type 1 diabetes. Study-wide results and limits: Type 1 diabetes patients had TCRB CDR3s that were shorter (moderately but significantly so) in all four CD4+ subsets. Highly expressing activated T cells could be over-counted with a cDNA template.

The V call is TRBV7-3, the J call TRBJ2-2; 7 bases map to TRBD1. The sample taken for sequencing was naive CD4+ T cells from blood. This TCR was recovered from a man aged 30-40 years with type 1 diabetes. CDR3 sequence (DNA): TGTGCCAGCAGCGATAGACAGGGTGGGCTGTTTTTT. Protein: CASSDRQGGLFF.